The rows below give T cell receptor beta chains drawn from one sample of a study of metastatic and nonmetastatic thyroid tumors. TCRdb re-clonotyped the PCR reads via MiXCR. The sample contains about 33,000 clones, 15% to 20% of which appear only once. Sequencing used blood. These receptors originate from a female donor with papillary thyroid cancer or a benign thyroid nodule (not recorded which). Some clones in this sample may be carry-over from other donors' samples. Both conserved end residues are part of each CDR3. Fields, in order: CDR3 protein, CDR3 DNA, V gene, J gene, clone size, D gene. A D gene is named only where the DNA matches it firmly. Clone size is stated in some rows and not others, as once, few, many or a class when expanded.

CDR3aa: CASSLGPGGTEAFF
CDR3nt: TGTGCCAGCAGCTTAGGGCCAGGGGGCACTGAAGCTTTCTTT
v_gene: TRBV11-2
j_gene: TRBJ1-1
abundance: NA
d_gene: TRBD1

CDR3aa: CASSPIAITGSGGTEAFF
CDR3nt: TGTGCCAGCTCACCGATCGCCATAACAGGGTCAGGTGGCACTGAAGCTTTCTTT
v_gene: TRBV18
j_gene: TRBJ1-1
abundance: many
d_gene: NA

CDR3aa: CASRFTSSYEQYF
CDR3nt: TGTGCCAGCAGGTTTACTAGTTCCTACGAGCAGTACTTC
v_gene: TRBV6-5
j_gene: TRBJ2-7
abundance: NA
d_gene: NA

CDR3aa: CASSLQGGYGYTF
CDR3nt: TGCGCCAGCAGCCTACAGGGAGGGTATGGCTACACCTTC
v_gene: TRBV4-1
j_gene: TRBJ1-2
abundance: many
d_gene: NA

CDR3aa: CSARQGGSVYTF
CDR3nt: TGCAGTGCTAGACAGGGCGGGTCAGTCTACACCTTC
v_gene: TRBV20-1
j_gene: TRBJ1-2
abundance: many
d_gene: NA

CDR3aa: CASSLAQGYNSPLHF
CDR3nt: TGTGCCAGCAGCTTAGCGCAGGGGTACAATTCACCCCTCCACTTT
v_gene: TRBV7-9
j_gene: TRBJ1-6
abundance: many
d_gene: NA

CDR3aa: CASSLGAGQIYEQYF
CDR3nt: TGTGCCAGCAGCTTAGGCGCCGGACAGATTTACGAGCAGTACTTC
v_gene: TRBV7-3
j_gene: TRBJ2-7
abundance: many
d_gene: NA

CDR3aa: CARKGGRTYEQYF
CDR3nt: TGTGCCAGAAAGGGAGGCAGGACCTACGAGCAGTACTTC
v_gene: TRBV6-1
j_gene: TRBJ2-7
abundance: few
d_gene: NA

CDR3aa: CASSVRDRGTEAFF
CDR3nt: TGTGCCAGCAGTGTCCGGGACAGGGGCACTGAAGCTTTCTTT
v_gene: TRBV28
j_gene: TRBJ1-1
abundance: many
d_gene: TRBD1

CDR3aa: CASLDPGLSYEQYF
CDR3nt: TGTGCCAGCTTAGACCCGGGACTCTCCTACGAGCAGTACTTC
v_gene: TRBV28
j_gene: TRBJ2-7
abundance: medium-sized
d_gene: NA

CDR3aa: CASSVAQGARRGPYGYTF
CDR3nt: TGTGCCAGCAGCGTCGCTCAGGGGGCGCGCAGGGGTCCCTATGGCTACACCTTC
v_gene: TRBV9
j_gene: TRBJ1-2
abundance: NA
d_gene: TRBD1

CDR3aa: CASTRDRVYGYTF
CDR3nt: TGTGCCAGCACTCGGGACCGCGTTTATGGCTACACCTTC
v_gene: TRBV6-1
j_gene: TRBJ1-2
abundance: medium-sized
d_gene: NA

CDR3aa: CASKYGGALNEQFF
CDR3nt: TGTGCCAGCAAATACGGGGGGGCGCTTAATGAGCAGTTCTTC
v_gene: TRBV5-5
j_gene: TRBJ2-1
abundance: many
d_gene: TRBD2

CDR3aa: CASSYWGGRETQYF
CDR3nt: TGTGCCAGCAGTTACTGGGGGGGACGGGAGACCCAGTACTTC
v_gene: TRBV6-6
j_gene: TRBJ2-5
abundance: many
d_gene: TRBD2

CDR3aa: CATSRDRWRREEGSAGELFF
CDR3nt: TGTGCCACCAGCAGAGATAGATGGAGGCGGGAGGAAGGGTCCGCCGGGGAGCTGTTTTTT
v_gene: TRBV15
j_gene: TRBJ2-2
abundance: many
d_gene: TRBD2

CDR3aa: CSSSPMALRNTEAFF
CDR3nt: TGCTCCAGCAGCCCCATGGCCCTAAGGAACACTGAGGCTTTCTTT
v_gene: TRBV5-1
j_gene: TRBJ1-1
abundance: NA
d_gene: NA

CDR3aa: CASSLWEVVQYF
CDR3nt: TGTGCCAGCAGCCTCTGGGAAGTCGTGCAGTACTTC
v_gene: TRBV12-3/TRBV12-4
j_gene: TRBJ2-7
abundance: few
d_gene: NA

CDR3aa: CASNATVYDTQYF
CDR3nt: TGTGCCAGCAATGCTACAGTTTACGATACGCAGTATTTT
v_gene: TRBV2
j_gene: TRBJ2-3
abundance: few
d_gene: NA

CDR3aa: CASSWDRGLASSYNEQFF
CDR3nt: TGTGCCAGCAGTTGGGACAGGGGGCTAGCGAGCTCCTACAATGAGCAGTTCTTC
v_gene: TRBV6-5
j_gene: TRBJ2-1
abundance: medium-sized
d_gene: TRBD1

CDR3aa: CASSNQGFGYTF
CDR3nt: TGTGCCAGCAGTAACCAGGGTTTCGGCTACACCTTC
v_gene: TRBV6-2/TRBV6-3
j_gene: TRBJ1-2
abundance: medium-sized
d_gene: NA

CDR3aa: CASSKRTGWYF
CDR3nt: TGTGCCAGCAGTAAAAGGACAGGGTGGTATTTT
v_gene: TRBV28
j_gene: TRBJ1-5
abundance: NA
d_gene: TRBD1

CDR3aa: CASSVSGTGGYEQYF
CDR3nt: TGTGCCAGCAGTGTTTCCGGGACAGGGGGCTACGAGCAGTACTTC
v_gene: TRBV6-1
j_gene: TRBJ2-7
abundance: medium-sized
d_gene: TRBD1

CDR3aa: CASSELVAGAGADTQYF
CDR3nt: TGTGCCAGCAGTGAATTAGTGGCAGGGGCAGGGGCAGATACGCAGTATTTT
v_gene: TRBV6-1
j_gene: TRBJ2-3
abundance: many
d_gene: NA

CDR3aa: CASSPPGSQETQYF
CDR3nt: TGTGCCAGTAGCCCCCCAGGTTCTCAAGAGACCCAGTACTTC
v_gene: TRBV19
j_gene: TRBJ2-5
abundance: many
d_gene: NA

CDR3aa: CASSEGQGSEKLFF
CDR3nt: TGTGCCAGCAGTGAAGGACAGGGAAGTGAAAAACTGTTTTTT
v_gene: TRBV6-1
j_gene: TRBJ1-4
abundance: many
d_gene: TRBD1

CDR3aa: CASSLGRGLYEQFF
CDR3nt: TGTGCCAGCAGTTTGGGCAGGGGGCTGTATGAGCAGTTCTTC
v_gene: TRBV12-3/TRBV12-4
j_gene: TRBJ2-1
abundance: many
d_gene: TRBD1